A selection of T cell receptor beta chains follows, all from one sample in a study of T cell responses to AZD1222 COVID-19 vaccine. Assay used: immunoSEQ multiplex PCR; TCRdb lists only in-frame clones, some missing. The sample records approximately 150,000 clones, approximately 88% being singletons. Sample: peripheral blood, taken on day 0 of AZD1222 vaccination. The source of these receptors is an adult in good health. Each CDR3 is given with its conserved first and last residue. Each record gives: clone size, J gene, D gene, V gene, CDR3 protein, CDR3 DNA. The D gene is left open where the match is weak. Clone size is given for some rows only: seen once, a few or many times, or a class if the clone is expanded.

clone size: -
J gene: TRBJ2-4
D gene: -
V gene: TRBV28
CDR3 protein: CASSSDSNIQYF
CDR3 DNA: TGTGCCAGCAGCTCCGACTCAAACATTCAGTACTTC

clone size: few
J gene: TRBJ2-7
D gene: -
V gene: TRBV6-5
CDR3 protein: CASIRGEISSYEQYF
CDR3 DNA: TGTGCCAGCATAAGGGGAGAGATAAGCTCCTACGAGCAGTACTTC

clone size: -
J gene: TRBJ1-1
D gene: -
V gene: TRBV29-1
CDR3 protein: CSVVLQPNTEAFF
CDR3 DNA: TGCAGCGTTGTTTTACAACCGAACACTGAAGCTTTCTTT

clone size: -
J gene: TRBJ1-1
D gene: TRBD1
V gene: TRBV5-1
CDR3 protein: CASSLGQGRDTEAFF
CDR3 DNA: TGCGCCAGCAGCTTGGGACAGGGGCGAGACACTGAAGCTTTCTTT

clone size: few
J gene: TRBJ2-5
D gene: -
V gene: TRBV2
CDR3 protein: CASIRAPRALGETQYF
CDR3 DNA: TGTGCCAGCATCAGGGCACCTCGGGCATTAGGAGAGACCCAGTACTTC

clone size: -
J gene: TRBJ1-5
D gene: -
V gene: TRBV28
CDR3 protein: CASSLERQPQHF
CDR3 DNA: TGTGCCAGCAGTTTAGAAAGGCAGCCCCAGCATTTT

clone size: -
J gene: TRBJ1-1
D gene: -
V gene: TRBV11-2
CDR3 protein: CASSLGQLNTEAFF
CDR3 DNA: TGTGCCAGCAGCTTAGGGCAGTTGAACACTGAAGCTTTCTTT

clone size: -
J gene: TRBJ1-3
D gene: -
V gene: TRBV4-1
CDR3 protein: CASSQDPNPVGNTIYF
CDR3 DNA: TGCGCCAGCAGCCAAGATCCAAACCCGGTAGGAAACACCATATATTTT

clone size: -
J gene: TRBJ2-1
D gene: TRBD2
V gene: TRBV3-1/TRBV3-2
CDR3 protein: CASSQDGPSGGARYNEQFF
CDR3 DNA: TGTGCCAGCAGCCAAGATGGCCCCAGCGGGGGGGCCAGGTACAATGAGCAGTTCTTC

clone size: -
J gene: TRBJ1-1
D gene: -
V gene: TRBV6-1
CDR3 protein: CASSEQGGEAFF
CDR3 DNA: TGTGCCAGCAGTGAACAAGGAGGGGAAGCTTTCTTT

clone size: -
J gene: TRBJ2-1
D gene: TRBD2
V gene: TRBV6-5
CDR3 protein: CASSFGLAGGYNEQFF
CDR3 DNA: TGTGCCAGCAGTTTCGGACTAGCGGGAGGGTACAATGAGCAGTTCTTC

clone size: -
J gene: TRBJ1-1
D gene: -
V gene: TRBV6-4
CDR3 protein: CASSEPQFLTEAFF
CDR3 DNA: TGTGCCAGCAGTGAGCCGCAGTTTTTAACTGAAGCTTTCTTT

clone size: -
J gene: TRBJ1-1
D gene: -
V gene: TRBV19
CDR3 protein: CATEVGRGTEAFF
CDR3 DNA: TGTGCCACCGAGGTTGGAAGGGGCACTGAAGCTTTCTTT

clone size: -
J gene: TRBJ2-2
D gene: -
V gene: TRBV7-3
CDR3 protein: CASSLGRNTGELFF
CDR3 DNA: TGTGCCAGCAGCTTGGGCAGGAACACCGGGGAGCTGTTTTTT

clone size: -
J gene: TRBJ2-7
D gene: -
V gene: TRBV29-1
CDR3 protein: CSGRQDLSTGEQYF
CDR3 DNA: TGCAGCGGGAGACAGGACCTCTCTACTGGCGAGCAGTACTTC

clone size: -
J gene: TRBJ1-6
D gene: -
V gene: TRBV9
CDR3 protein: CASSVEQLNSPLHF
CDR3 DNA: TGTGCCAGCAGCGTAGAACAGCTGAATTCACCCCTCCACTTT

clone size: -
J gene: TRBJ1-1
D gene: -
V gene: TRBV20-1
CDR3 protein: CSSSLRGHSMNTEAFF
CDR3 DNA: TGCAGTTCTAGTCTCCGGGGACACTCCATGAACACTGAAGCTTTCTTT

clone size: -
J gene: TRBJ1-1
D gene: -
V gene: TRBV2
CDR3 protein: CASSTGGGTEAFF
CDR3 DNA: TGTGCCAGCAGTACAGGAGGGGGCACTGAAGCTTTCTTT

clone size: -
J gene: TRBJ1-1
D gene: -
V gene: TRBV5-1
CDR3 protein: CASSLRVQQNTEAFF
CDR3 DNA: TGCGCCAGCAGCTTGAGGGTTCAACAGAACACTGAAGCTTTCTTT

clone size: -
J gene: TRBJ1-4
D gene: -
V gene: TRBV3-1/TRBV3-2
CDR3 protein: CASSQGGPPTNEKLFF
CDR3 DNA: TGTGCCAGCAGCCAAGGTGGACCCCCAACTAATGAAAAACTGTTTTTT

clone size: -
J gene: TRBJ2-7
D gene: -
V gene: TRBV30
CDR3 protein: CAGGNPSIHEQYF
CDR3 DNA: TGTGCCGGCGGGAACCCTAGTATCCACGAGCAGTACTTC

clone size: -
J gene: TRBJ1-1
D gene: TRBD1
V gene: TRBV6-5
CDR3 protein: CASSRDRGRTEAFF
CDR3 DNA: TGTGCCAGCAGCCGCGACAGGGGGCGAACTGAAGCTTTCTTT

clone size: -
J gene: TRBJ1-2
D gene: -
V gene: TRBV9
CDR3 protein: CASSVQVYGYTF
CDR3 DNA: TGTGCCAGCAGCGTACAGGTCTATGGCTACACCTTC

clone size: once
J gene: TRBJ2-1
D gene: -
V gene: TRBV3-1/TRBV3-2
CDR3 protein: CASSQDTAGRVEQFF
CDR3 DNA: TGTGCCAGCAGCCAAGATACGGCGGGGCGGGTTGAGCAGTTCTTC

clone size: -
J gene: TRBJ2-7
D gene: TRBD1
V gene: TRBV11-2
CDR3 protein: CASRDIRAGGIEQYF
CDR3 DNA: TGTGCCAGCAGGGACATAAGGGCAGGGGGCATCGAGCAGTACTTC

clone size: -
J gene: TRBJ2-3
D gene: TRBD2
V gene: TRBV5-6
CDR3 protein: CASSQPARDYRTDTQYF
CDR3 DNA: TGTGCCAGCAGCCAACCCGCAAGGGACTACCGCACAGATACGCAGTATTTT

clone size: -
J gene: TRBJ2-3
D gene: -
V gene: TRBV2
CDR3 protein: CASSEQGAGTDTQYF
CDR3 DNA: TGTGCCAGCAGTGAGCAGGGCGCGGGTACAGATACGCAGTATTTT

clone size: few
J gene: TRBJ1-3
D gene: TRBD1
V gene: TRBV7-8
CDR3 protein: CASSLDREGSTGNTIYF
CDR3 DNA: TGTGCCAGCAGCTTGGACAGGGAAGGCTCTACTGGAAACACCATATATTTT

clone size: -
J gene: TRBJ1-5
D gene: -
V gene: TRBV10-3
CDR3 protein: CATASGLNQPQHF
CDR3 DNA: TGTGCCACCGCCTCGGGTCTTAATCAGCCCCAGCATTTT

clone size: -
J gene: TRBJ1-5
D gene: -
V gene: TRBV2
CDR3 protein: CASSDRYSNQPQHF
CDR3 DNA: TGTGCCAGCAGCGACAGGTATAGCAATCAGCCCCAGCATTTT

clone size: once
J gene: TRBJ1-1
D gene: TRBD1
V gene: TRBV13
CDR3 protein: CASSVVDRENTEAFF
CDR3 DNA: TGTGCCAGCAGCGTAGTAGACAGGGAGAACACTGAAGCTTTCTTT

clone size: -
J gene: TRBJ1-1
D gene: -
V gene: TRBV29-1
CDR3 protein: CSVGLRGMNTEAFF
CDR3 DNA: TGCAGCGTTGGTCTAAGAGGCATGAACACTGAAGCTTTCTTT

clone size: -
J gene: TRBJ2-7
D gene: -
V gene: TRBV28
CDR3 protein: CASSFSGGLPEQYF
CDR3 DNA: TGTGCCAGCAGTTTTTCGGGGGGCTTGCCCGAGCAGTACTTC

clone size: -
J gene: TRBJ1-5
D gene: TRBD1
V gene: TRBV19
CDR3 protein: CASSIVGQGQPQHF
CDR3 DNA: TGTGCCAGTAGTATAGTTGGACAGGGGCAGCCCCAGCATTTT

clone size: few
J gene: TRBJ1-1
D gene: -
V gene: TRBV6-2/TRBV6-3
CDR3 protein: CASSPDRIFTEAFF
CDR3 DNA: TGTGCCAGCAGTCCAGACAGGATTTTCACTGAAGCTTTCTTT

clone size: -
J gene: TRBJ2-3
D gene: -
V gene: TRBV1
CDR3 protein: CTSSRTGETRTSTDTQYF
CDR3 DNA: TGCACCAGCAGCCGGACAGGAGAAACTCGGACTAGCACAGATACGCAGTATTTT

clone size: -
J gene: TRBJ1-2
D gene: -
V gene: TRBV5-1
CDR3 protein: CASSSPTDYGYTF
CDR3 DNA: TGCGCCAGCAGCTCTCCGACGGACTATGGCTACACCTTC

clone size: once
J gene: TRBJ1-2
D gene: -
V gene: TRBV5-1
CDR3 protein: CASSLGDRDGYTF
CDR3 DNA: TGCGCCAGCAGCTTGGGGGACCGGGACGGCTACACCTTC

clone size: -
J gene: TRBJ2-1
D gene: -
V gene: TRBV30
CDR3 protein: CALTWVGAARVFF
CDR3 DNA: TGTGCCTTAACCTGGGTGGGAGCGGCCCGGGTGTTCTTC

clone size: once
J gene: TRBJ2-5
D gene: -
V gene: TRBV3-1/TRBV3-2
CDR3 protein: CASSQDVGRARRKETQYF
CDR3 DNA: TGTGCCAGCAGCCAAGATGTAGGCCGGGCCAGACGGAAGGAGACCCAGTACTTC

clone size: -
J gene: TRBJ2-7
D gene: TRBD1
V gene: TRBV5-4
CDR3 protein: CASSHLTGGPREQYF
CDR3 DNA: TGTGCCAGCAGCCACCTGACAGGGGGCCCGAGGGAGCAGTACTTC

clone size: -
J gene: TRBJ1-1
D gene: TRBD1
V gene: TRBV15
CDR3 protein: CATSRDPGGVTEAFF
CDR3 DNA: TGTGCCACCAGCAGAGATCCAGGGGGCGTCACTGAAGCTTTCTTT

clone size: -
J gene: TRBJ2-3
D gene: -
V gene: TRBV19
CDR3 protein: CASSLGHVTSTDTQYF
CDR3 DNA: TGTGCCAGTAGTTTGGGACATGTGACTAGCACAGATACGCAGTATTTT

clone size: -
J gene: TRBJ2-1
D gene: -
V gene: TRBV19
CDR3 protein: CASSNKVNEQFF
CDR3 DNA: TGTGCCAGTAGTAACAAGGTCAATGAGCAGTTCTTC

clone size: -
J gene: TRBJ2-7
D gene: -
V gene: TRBV14
CDR3 protein: CASSQGNSYIYEQYF
CDR3 DNA: TGTGCCAGCAGCCAAGGAAATAGCTATATCTACGAGCAGTACTTC

clone size: -
J gene: TRBJ2-1
D gene: TRBD2
V gene: TRBV6-2/TRBV6-3
CDR3 protein: CASSYSASGRAINEQFF
CDR3 DNA: TGTGCCAGCAGTTACTCGGCTAGCGGGAGGGCCATCAATGAGCAGTTCTTC